This T cell receptor (beta chain) was documented in a study of shared clonotypes between healthy human individuals. Study-level points and caveats: Between several donors, naive CD4 clonotypes were shared at a level of approximately 5%.

This CDR3 has 15 amino acids. Germline V lookup: CDR1 SEHNR, CDR2 FQNEAQ (reference sequence). Trimming cost V 4 bases and J 4 bases; bases outside gene matches: 5. To note about this clone: Antigen unknown.

Naive CD8 cells, CD45RO-negative and positively selected for CCR7, excluded terminally differentiated effector memory CD45RA+ cells. Genomic DNA belonging to each subset was distributed in equal measure over several immunoSEQ plates. The data were produced by immunoSEQ multiplex PCR, yet TCRdb's version contains in-frame clones alone and is incomplete. The sample shows roughly 2.1 million clones, 93% of them seen only once. The receptor was derived from a man aged 18-30 years in good health. Some clones in this sample may be carry-over from other donors' samples. The sample consisted of naive CD8+ T cells from PBMCs. This chain joins TRBV7-9 and TRBJ2-2; the match to TRBD1 covers 8 bases. The CDR3 reads CASSSDRGPTGELFF. The DNA of the CDR3 is TGTGCCAGCAGCTCAGACAGGGGTCCCACCGGGGAGCTGTTTTTT.